The present T cell receptor beta chain was sequenced within a study of T cell responses to AZD1222 COVID-19 vaccine. Assay used: immunoSEQ multiplex PCR; TCRdb lists only in-frame clones, some missing. This sample carries roughly 98,000 clones, about 88% of them seen once, and the ten largest clones take approximately 16%. After removal of 6 bases from V and 1 base from J, the junction contained 5 bases not matched to a gene. CDR1 and CDR2 (germline): LGHDT, YNNKEL (reference sequence). The CDR3 is 14 amino acids. This chain uses TRBV3-1 (or the pseudogene TRBV3-2) with TRBJ1-1, with 7 bases lining up with TRBD1. The sequenced sample was peripheral blood, obtained 28 days after the second AZD1222 dose. The receptor comes from an adult who received the AZD1222 COVID-19 vaccine. DNA of the CDR3: TGTGCCAGCAGTCGACAGGGTTGGAACACTGAAGCTTTCTTT. Amino acids: CASSRQGWNTEAFF.